This TCR beta chain originates from a study of T cell repertoires in aging, cancer and after chemotherapy. This clonotype was detected only a few times. TCR beta rearrangements were amplified from peripheral blood genomic DNA. A mixed TRB-A/B primer pool amplified rearranged TRB by multiplex touch-down PCR. Using its own MiXCR run on the multiplex PCR reads, TCRdb lists one record per CDR3 protein. This table holds around 6,000 distinct CDR3 sequences, roughly 35% found once. What was sequenced was blood. The source is a human donor with a blood cancer.

The CDR3 DNA reads TGTGCCAGCAGCTATGGGGACAGCCATCAGCCCCAGCATTTT. It specifies CASSYGDSHQPQHF. The chain couples TRBV7-9 to TRBJ1-5; 7 bases map to TRBD1. The CDR3 consists of 14 residues. The V and J ends lost 4 bases and 5 bases, in that order; junction bases with no gene match: 5. The germline gives CDR1 SEHNR, CDR2 FQNEAQ (reference sequence).